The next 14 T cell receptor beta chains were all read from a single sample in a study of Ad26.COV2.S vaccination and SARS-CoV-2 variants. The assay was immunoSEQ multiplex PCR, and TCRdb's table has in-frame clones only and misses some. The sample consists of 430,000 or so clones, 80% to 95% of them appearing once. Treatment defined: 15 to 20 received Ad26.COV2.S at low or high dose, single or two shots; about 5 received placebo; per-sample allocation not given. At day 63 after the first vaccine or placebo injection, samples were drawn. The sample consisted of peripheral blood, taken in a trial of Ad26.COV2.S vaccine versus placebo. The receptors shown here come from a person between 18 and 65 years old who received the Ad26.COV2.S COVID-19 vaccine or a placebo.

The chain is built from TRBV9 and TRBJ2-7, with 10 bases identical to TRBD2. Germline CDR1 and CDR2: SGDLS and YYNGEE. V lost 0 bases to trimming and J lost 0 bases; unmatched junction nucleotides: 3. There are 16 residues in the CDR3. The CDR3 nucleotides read TGTGCCAGCAGCGTAGAGCCTAGCGGGAGCTCCTACGAGCAGTACTTC. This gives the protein CASSVEPSGSSYEQYF.

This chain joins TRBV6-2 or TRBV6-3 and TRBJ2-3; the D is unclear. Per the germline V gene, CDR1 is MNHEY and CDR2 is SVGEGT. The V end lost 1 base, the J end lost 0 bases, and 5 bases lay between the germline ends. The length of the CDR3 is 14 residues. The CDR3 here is CASSYFPSTDTQYF. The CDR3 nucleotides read TGTGCCAGCAGTTACTTCCCGAGCACAGATACGCAGTATTTT.

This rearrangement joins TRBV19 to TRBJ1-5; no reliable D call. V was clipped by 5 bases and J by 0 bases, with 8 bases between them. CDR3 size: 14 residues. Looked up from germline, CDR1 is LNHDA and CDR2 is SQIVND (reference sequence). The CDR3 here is CASSLHDSNQPQHF. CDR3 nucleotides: TGTGCCAGTAGTCTTCACGATAGCAATCAGCCCCAGCATTTT.

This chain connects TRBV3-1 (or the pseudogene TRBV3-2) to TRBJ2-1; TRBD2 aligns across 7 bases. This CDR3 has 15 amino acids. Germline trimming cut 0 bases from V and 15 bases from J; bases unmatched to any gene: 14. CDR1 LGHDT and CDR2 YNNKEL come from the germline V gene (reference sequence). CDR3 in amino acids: CASSQDCGGRQFLFF. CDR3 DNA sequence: TGTGCCAGCAGCCAAGATTGTGGCGGGAGACAATTCCTGTTCTTC.

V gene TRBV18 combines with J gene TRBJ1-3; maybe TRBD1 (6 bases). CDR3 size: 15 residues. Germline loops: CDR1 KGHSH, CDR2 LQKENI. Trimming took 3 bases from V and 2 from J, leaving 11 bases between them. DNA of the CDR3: TGTGCCAGCTCACCCTACAGGGCAACTGGAAACACCATATATTTT. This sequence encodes CASSPYRATGNTIYF.

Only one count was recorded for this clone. In DNA form, the CDR3 reads TGTGCCAGCCAACTATCCGGGGGGACTGAAGCTTTCTTT. The encoded protein is CASQLSGGTEAFF. The chain has TRBV3-1 (or the pseudogene TRBV3-2) and TRBJ1-1, with a tentative D call TRBD1 (5 bases). Trimming stripped 8 bases from V and 5 bases from J, with 15 bases between. This CDR3 is 13 amino acids long. From germline, CDR1 is LGHDT and CDR2 YNNKEL (reference sequence).

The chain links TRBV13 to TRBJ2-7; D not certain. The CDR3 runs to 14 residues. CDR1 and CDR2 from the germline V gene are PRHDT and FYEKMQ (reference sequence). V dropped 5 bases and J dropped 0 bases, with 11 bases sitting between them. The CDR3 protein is CASSQSTSSYEQYF. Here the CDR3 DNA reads TGTGCCAGCAGCCAGTCTACCAGCTCCTACGAGCAGTACTTC. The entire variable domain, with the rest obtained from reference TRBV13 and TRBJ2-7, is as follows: AAGVIQSPRHLIKEKRETATLKCYPIPRHDTVYWYQQGPGQDPQFLISFYEKMQSDKGSIPDRFSAQQFSDYHSELNMSSLELGDSALYFCASSQSTSSYEQYFGPGTRLTVT.

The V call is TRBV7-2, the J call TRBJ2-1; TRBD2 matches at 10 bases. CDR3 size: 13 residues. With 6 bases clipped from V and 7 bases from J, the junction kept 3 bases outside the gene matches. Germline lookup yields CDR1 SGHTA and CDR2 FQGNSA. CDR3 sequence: CASRAGGFNEQFF. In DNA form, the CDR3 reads TGTGCCAGCAGAGCGGGAGGGTTTAATGAGCAGTTCTTC.

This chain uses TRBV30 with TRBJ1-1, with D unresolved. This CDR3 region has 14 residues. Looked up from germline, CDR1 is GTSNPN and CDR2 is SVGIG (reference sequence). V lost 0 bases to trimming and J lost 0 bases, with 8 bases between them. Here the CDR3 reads CAWSVRQLNTEAFF. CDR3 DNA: TGTGCCTGGAGTGTAAGGCAGCTGAACACTGAAGCTTTCTTT.

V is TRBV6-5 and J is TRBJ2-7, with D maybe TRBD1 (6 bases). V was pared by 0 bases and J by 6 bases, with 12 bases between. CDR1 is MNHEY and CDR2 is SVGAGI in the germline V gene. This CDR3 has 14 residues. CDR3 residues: CASSYSGGLGEQYF. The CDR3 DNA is TGTGCCAGCAGTTACTCAGGGGGTTTAGGCGAGCAGTACTTC.

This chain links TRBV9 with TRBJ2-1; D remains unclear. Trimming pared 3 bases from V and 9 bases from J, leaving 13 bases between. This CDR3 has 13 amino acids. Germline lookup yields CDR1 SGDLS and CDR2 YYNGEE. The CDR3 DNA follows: TGTGCCAGCAGCGCCCCTGAAACTCGTGAGCAGTTCTTC. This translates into CASSAPETREQFF.

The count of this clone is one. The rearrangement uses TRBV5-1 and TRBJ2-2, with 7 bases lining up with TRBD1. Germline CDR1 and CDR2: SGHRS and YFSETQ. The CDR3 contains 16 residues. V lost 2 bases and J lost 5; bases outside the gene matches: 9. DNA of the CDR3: TGCGCCAGCAGCTTTCGGGCGACAGGGCAGACCGGGGAGCTGTTTTTT. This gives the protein CASSFRATGQTGELFF.

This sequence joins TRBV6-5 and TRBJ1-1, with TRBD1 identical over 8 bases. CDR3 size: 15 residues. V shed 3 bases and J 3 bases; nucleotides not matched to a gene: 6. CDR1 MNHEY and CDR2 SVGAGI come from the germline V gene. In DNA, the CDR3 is TGTGCCAGCAGTTATACGAACAGGGGGGACACTGAAGCTTTCTTT. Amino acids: CASSYTNRGDTEAFF.

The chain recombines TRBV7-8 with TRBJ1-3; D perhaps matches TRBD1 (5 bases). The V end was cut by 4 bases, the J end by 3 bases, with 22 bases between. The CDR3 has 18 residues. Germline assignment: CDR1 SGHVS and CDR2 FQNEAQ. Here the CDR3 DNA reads TGTGCCAGCAGCTCCCCCGGGACCCGATCTCGGATTGGAAACACCATATATTTT. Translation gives CASSSPGTRSRIGNTIYF. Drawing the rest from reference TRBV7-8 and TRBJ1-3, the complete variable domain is GAGVSQSPRYKVAKRGQDVALRCDPISGHVSLFWYQQALGQGPEFLTYFQNEAQLDKSGLPSDRFFAERPEGSVSTLKIQRTQQEDSAVYLCASSSPGTRSRIGNTIYFGEGSWLTVV.